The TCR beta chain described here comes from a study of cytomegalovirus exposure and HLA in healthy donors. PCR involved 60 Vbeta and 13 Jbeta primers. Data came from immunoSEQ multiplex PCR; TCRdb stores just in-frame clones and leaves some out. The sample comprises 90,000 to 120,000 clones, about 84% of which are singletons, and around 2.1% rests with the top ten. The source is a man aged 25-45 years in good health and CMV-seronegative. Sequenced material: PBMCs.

CDR3 sequence reads: CASSETGQLRDGELFF. The CDR3, as DNA: TGTGCCAGCAGCGAAACAGGGCAGCTACGGGACGGGGAGCTGTTTTTT. V is TRBV7-9 and J is TRBJ2-2; perhaps TRBD1 as D (6 bases). The germline V gene encodes CDR1 SEHNR and CDR2 FQNEAQ (reference sequence). The CDR3 contains 16 residues. Deletions cut 5 bases from V and 7 bases from J, with 20 bases between. Together with reference TRBV7-9 and TRBJ2-2, the CDR3 gives the full variable domain: DTGVSQNPRHKITKRGQNVTFRCDPISEHNRLYWYRQTLGQGPEFLTYFQNEAQLEKSRLLSDRFSAERPKGSFSTLEIQRTEQGDSAMYLCASSETGQLRDGELFFGEGSRLTVL.